The present T cell receptor beta chain was sequenced within a study of blood T cell repertoires in COVID-19. About the research overall: COVID-19 samples, acute and convalescent, were from the United States, Italy and Spain. PBMCs, B-cell-depleted T cells, or T cells were the source of the cDNA or gDNA that made up the material.

Germline values: CDR1 MNHNS, CDR2 SASEGT. V lost 1 base to trimming and J lost 5 bases, with 11 bases between them. The CDR3 sequence is 15 residues long. In the original processing: Researchers report that nucleated cell counts were estimated from reference gene primer amplification. Measured with immunoSEQ multiplex PCR; TCRdb has only the in-frame clones, and not every one. The V and J calls and clone size were taken over from that table, and D and trimming were inferred from the DNA. Of more than 100,000 clones listed, 85% to 90% were seen once; the top ten hold around 18%. The receptor was derived from a man aged 50 to 60 with active or convalescent COVID-19. The sample comprised peripheral blood. This rearrangement joins TRBV6-1 to TRBJ1-4, with D tentatively TRBD1 (5 bases). The DNA of the CDR3 is TGTGCCAGCAGTGAAGGACAGATTATAAATGAAAAACTGTTTTTT. Amino acids: CASSEGQIINEKLFF.